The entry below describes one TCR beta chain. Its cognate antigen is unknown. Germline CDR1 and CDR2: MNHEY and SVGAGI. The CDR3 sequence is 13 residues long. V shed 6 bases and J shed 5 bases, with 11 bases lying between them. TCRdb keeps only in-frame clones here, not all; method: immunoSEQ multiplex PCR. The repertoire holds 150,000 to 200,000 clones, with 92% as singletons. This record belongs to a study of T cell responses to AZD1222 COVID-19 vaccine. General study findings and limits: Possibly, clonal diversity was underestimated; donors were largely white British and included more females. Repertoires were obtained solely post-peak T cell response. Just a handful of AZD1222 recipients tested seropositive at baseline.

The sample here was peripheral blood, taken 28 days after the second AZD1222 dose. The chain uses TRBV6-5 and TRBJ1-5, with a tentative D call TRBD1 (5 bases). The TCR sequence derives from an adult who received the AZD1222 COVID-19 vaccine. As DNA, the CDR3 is TGTGCCAGCAGGGGACGGGACGATCAGCCCCAGCATTTT. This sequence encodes CASRGRDDQPQHF.